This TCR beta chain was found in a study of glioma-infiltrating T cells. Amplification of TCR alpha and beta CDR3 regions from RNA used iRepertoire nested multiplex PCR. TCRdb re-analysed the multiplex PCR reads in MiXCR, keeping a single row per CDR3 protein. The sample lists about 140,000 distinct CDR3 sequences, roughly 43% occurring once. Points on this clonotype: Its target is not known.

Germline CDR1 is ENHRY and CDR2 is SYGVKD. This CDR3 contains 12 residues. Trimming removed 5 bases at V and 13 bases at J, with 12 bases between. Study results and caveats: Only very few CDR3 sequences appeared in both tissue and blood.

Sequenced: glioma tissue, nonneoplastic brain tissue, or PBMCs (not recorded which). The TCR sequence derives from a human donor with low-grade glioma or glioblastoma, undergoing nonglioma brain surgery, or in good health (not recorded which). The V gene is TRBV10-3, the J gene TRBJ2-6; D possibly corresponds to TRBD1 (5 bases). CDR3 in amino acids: CAISLDSSVLTF. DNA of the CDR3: TGTGCCATCAGTTTAGACAGCTCTGTCCTGACTTTC.